The T cell receptor beta chain described here comes from a study of cytomegalovirus exposure and HLA in healthy donors (dated by TCRdb to about 2017). About the investigation overall: According to an earlier analysis of 587 of the donors, 200 million or so T cells yielded 120 million or so unique TCR beta sequences and about 300 Gb of sequence data. An early release covering roughly 640 HLA-typed donors comprised about 290 gigabases of sequencing data and tens of millions of unique TCR sequences. Of the roughly 400 genotyped donors, roughly 80% were placed in the genetic ancestry cluster associated with self-reported Caucasian donors. The study aimed to test whether cataloging public T cell receptors could reveal signatures of past pathogen exposure. The study used immunosequencing to profile the T cell repertoires of 666 subjects and linked those repertoires to cytomegalovirus serostatus. In addition to the first cohort of 650 to 800 subjects, a separate validation cohort of about 120 different subjects was used. The study combined high-throughput TCR immunosequencing, statistical association of individual TCRs with disease status, and machine learning to predict cytomegalovirus infection status. In a later analysis, previously published TCR beta repertoires from some 640 donors were re-analyzed and high-resolution HLA genotyping was added so that TCR occurrence patterns could be studied. Rather than using new phenotypic data, the later analysis identified candidate immune exposures from TCR beta sequences and from how often those sequences occurred across donors. An earlier analysis of a few hundred of the donors applied high-throughput TCR beta sequencing to assess whether each TCR beta V gene segment acted as functional or pseudogenic. Donor age, sex, ethnicity and CMV serostatus were compiled alongside the repertoire data. A later genetic analysis used genome-wide SNP genotypes for 398 of the 666 donors, treating that subset as a discovery cohort. All discovery cohort repertoires had been generated on a single sequencing platform. HLA typing included class I and class II loci at four-digit resolution. The number of donors typed differed by locus, with about 620-630 for A, B, C, DRB1 and DQB1, over 500 for DQA1, about 610 for DPA1, and some 470 for DPB1. About five DR-DQ haplotypes were treated as single units for association and clustering because of strong linkage in the cohort. On average, 235,054 unique TCR beta nucleotide sequences were sequenced per donor among a few hundred genotyped donors of the cohort, with 15% to 20% of those sequences being non-productive.

The research as a whole found: A group of highly shared sequence variants was considered likely to be a technical artifact of the sequencing pipeline. HLA typing was unavailable for some donors at each locus, so association tests used only the typed subset. At a false discovery rate of 0.05, a later analysis linked 15,000 to 20,000 TCR beta sequences to specific HLA alleles. Compared with the approximately 700-donor mean, donors in an Asian-associated ancestry cluster had fewer N-insertions in productive TCRs, according to a later genetic analysis. In a later analysis, HLA-associated TCR beta chains showed more clonal expansion and lower generation probabilities than non-associated chains that were equally common. An association between a missense DCLRE1C variant and V-gene and J-gene trimming of TCR beta chains was found in a later genetic analysis and replicated in an independent cohort. While some public TCRs were present in many individuals, most TCR sequences turned up only very rarely across donors. Assigning TCR associations to individual alleles was difficult when HLA alleles, especially DR and DQ, strongly co-occurred. In the study, about 150 TCR beta chains were listed as associated with cytomegalovirus. Cytomegalovirus status was reported to be diagnosed by the classifier with high specificity and sensitivity in both the original and validation cohorts. Correlated functional status among segregating V segments might reflect linkage disequilibrium, but an unknown experimental factor could not be ruled out. The authors suggested that the approach could potentially be extended to other disease states and immunological phenotypes. A few of the identified cytomegalovirus-associated TCR beta chains were confirmed in vitro to be specific for cytomegalovirus antigens. This cohort had only TCR beta chains sequenced, and the lack of alpha or paired-chain data limited which features could be detected. A later analysis found that TCR association rates varied across HLA loci, with DRB1 alleles showing the most associated TCRs and HLA-C alleles the fewest. For the cohort, immune exposure information was limited to CMV serostatus. The earlier analysis of approximately 540 of the donors excluded some 15 rarely observed V segments, including chromosome 9 orphons, because counts were too low. Sequencing depth was assumed to be roughly uniform across donors in the presence/absence analyses, though that assumption may not hold. According to a later analysis, most CMV-associated TCR beta chains appeared to be HLA-restricted, and the HLA associations seemed to be driven largely by CMV exposure. In an earlier analysis of about 540 of the donors, most TCR beta V segments were observed in productive rearrangements about 87% or about 30% of the time, broadly matching IMGT annotations. A further reported finding was that TCR beta sequences accurately predicted the HLA-A and HLA-B alleles for most subjects in the first cohort. The 87-base-pair reads could not distinguish some IMGT-functional V segments, including TRBV6-2 and TRBV6-3, so those segments were excluded. According to a later analysis, parvovirus B19, influenza, CMV and Epstein-Barr virus appeared linked to several top co-occurrence clusters.

The CDR3, from cysteine to phenylalanine, totals 15 residues. The kept DNA is CDR3 alone, 45 bases in frame from the first base. Clipping removes 3 bases from V and 7 bases from J, with 8 as the unmatched junction base count. Sequences SGHTA (CDR1) and FQGNSA (CDR2) are obtained from the germline V gene. Libraries were constructed by the immunoSEQ multiplex PCR assay. For the multiplex PCR, a mixture combining 60 forward primers for TCR Vbeta segments and 13 reverse primers for TCR Jbeta segments was used. A multiplex PCR assay on genomic DNA amplified the CDR3 region of rearranged TCR beta genes. Amplified TCR beta libraries were sequenced as 87-base-pair reads on the Illumina HiSeq System. Per the authors' processing: A later analysis tallied about 77 million unique TCR beta chains across the 700 or so repertoires, and some 10 million of those chains were shared by two or more donors. Raw reads were error-corrected and collapsed into unique sequences by a nearest-neighbor algorithm in which closely related sequences were merged to remove PCR and sequencing errors. V, D and J gene segments were assigned by aligning CDR3 sequences to IMGT reference sequences. Each retained sequence needed at least a six-nucleotide match to both a V gene segment and a J gene segment. Rearrangements were classified as productive when the CDR3 lacked stop codons and remained in frame with V and J, and all other rearrangements were classified as non-productive. CDR3 was defined by IMGT convention, running from the second conserved V-encoded cysteine to the conserved J-encoded phenylalanine. In an earlier analysis of 587 of the donors, sequences lacking an unambiguous match to a single V gene segment were excluded. An earlier analysis of fewer than 750 of the donors called V segments functional above 56.7% productive rearrangements and segregating when the between-donor standard deviation exceeded 5%. A statistical classification framework was developed to diagnose cytomegalovirus status using the catalog of TCR beta chain sequences. In a later analysis, V and J genes were assigned by comparing TCR nucleotide sequences against IMGT/GENE-DB human TR gene sequences. The TCRdist pipeline was used in a later analysis to assign CDR3 sequences and most-parsimonious VDJ recombination scenarios. In a later analysis, each TCR beta chain was defined by its CDR3 amino acid sequence together with its V-gene family, and reads without a unique V-gene family were excluded. In a later analysis, 500 to 650 highly shared, low-generation-probability nucleotide sequences were removed to address suspected cross-contamination and a sequencing artifact. In a later analysis, a clonal expansion index was calculated for each public chain from normalized within-repertoire ranks of inferred template counts. In a later analysis, generation probabilities were computed using a VDJ recombination model fitted to out-of-frame rearrangements, and the results were checked against IGoR. Hypergeometric tests were used in a later analysis to score TCR-TCR, TCR-HLA and TCR-CMV co-occurrence, with a repertoire-size bias correction applied to the TCR pairs. To estimate false discovery rates, a later analysis permuted the HLA or CMV assignments 20 times. In a later analysis, co-occurring TCRs were grouped using DBSCAN, with TCRdist sequence similarity added in when clustering inside HLA-allele-positive subsets. Co-occurrence clustering excluded repertoires with fewer than 30,000 or more than 120,000 public chains, plus five with anomalous nucleotide sharing. Not all clones reach the TCRdb copy of this immuneACCESS table, which keeps in-frame sequences only. Checked studies attribute under half of the gap to unresolved V genes and leave the rest unexplained. The V and J calls and clone size come from that table; D and trimming were worked out from the DNA. In this sample the table shows fewer than 250,000 clones, 82% of which occur a single time. The ten largest clonotypes hold around 6% of the sample.

The cohort consisted of 600 to 750 healthy bone marrow donors. At the time of sampling, all cohort members were nominally healthy, though unrecorded immune exposures were likely present. The donor was CMV seropositive and belonged to the group of more than 250 seropositive cohort members. A peripheral blood sample was collected from each donor, and TCR beta sequencing was performed on peripheral blood mononuclear cells. Genomic DNA was extracted from the blood cell samples with the Qiagen DNeasy Blood Extraction Kit. In the case of this clone: This clone's antigen is unknown. No much larger clone is present one base from it, and per-base qualities are unavailable.

The TCR was taken from a man aged 35 to 55 in good health and CMV-seropositive. Sequencing was done on a sample of PBMCs. The V gene is TRBV7-2 and the J gene is TRBJ2-1; the junction holds 8 bases that match TRBD1. The DNA is as follows: TGTGCCAGCAGCTTGAACAGGGGGTTTGGGAATGAGCAGTTCTTC. Translation gives CASSLNRGFGNEQFF.